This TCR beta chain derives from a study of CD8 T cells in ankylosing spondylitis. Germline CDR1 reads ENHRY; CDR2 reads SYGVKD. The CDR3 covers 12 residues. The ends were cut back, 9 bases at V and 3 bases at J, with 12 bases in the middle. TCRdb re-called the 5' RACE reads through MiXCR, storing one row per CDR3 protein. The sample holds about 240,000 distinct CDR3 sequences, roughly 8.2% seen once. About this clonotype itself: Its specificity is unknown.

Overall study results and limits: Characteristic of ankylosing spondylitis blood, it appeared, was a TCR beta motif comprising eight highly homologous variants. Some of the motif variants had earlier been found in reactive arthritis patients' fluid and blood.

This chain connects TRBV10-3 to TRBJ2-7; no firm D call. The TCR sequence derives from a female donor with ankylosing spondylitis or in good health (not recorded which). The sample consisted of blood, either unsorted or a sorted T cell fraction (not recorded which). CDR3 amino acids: CAMGSEFYEQYF. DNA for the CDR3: TGTGCCATGGGCTCCGAGTTCTACGAGCAGTACTTC.